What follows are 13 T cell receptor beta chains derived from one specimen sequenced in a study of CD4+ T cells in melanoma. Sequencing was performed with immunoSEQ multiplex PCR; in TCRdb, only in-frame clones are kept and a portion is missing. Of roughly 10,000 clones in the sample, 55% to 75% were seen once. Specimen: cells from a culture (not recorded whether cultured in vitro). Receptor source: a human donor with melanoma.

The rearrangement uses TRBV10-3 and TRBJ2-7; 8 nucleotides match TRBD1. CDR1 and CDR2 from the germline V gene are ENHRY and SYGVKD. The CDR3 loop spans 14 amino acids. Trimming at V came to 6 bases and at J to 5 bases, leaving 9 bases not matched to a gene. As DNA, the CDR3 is TGTGCCATCAGAGGACAGGGAAGCTTGCACGAGCAGTACTTC. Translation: CAIRGQGSLHEQYF.

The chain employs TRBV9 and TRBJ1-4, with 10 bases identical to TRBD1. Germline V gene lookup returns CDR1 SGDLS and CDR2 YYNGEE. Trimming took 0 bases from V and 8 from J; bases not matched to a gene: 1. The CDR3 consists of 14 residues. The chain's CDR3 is CASSVGTGGEKLFF. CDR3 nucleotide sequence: TGTGCCAGCAGCGTAGGGACAGGGGGAGAAAAACTGTTTTTT. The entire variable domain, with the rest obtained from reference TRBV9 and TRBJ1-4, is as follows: DSGVTQTPKHLITATGQRVTLRCSPRSGDLSVYWYQQSLDQGLQFLIQYYNGEERAKGNILERFSAQQFPDLHSELNLSSLELGDSALYFCASSVGTGGEKLFFGSGTQLSVL.

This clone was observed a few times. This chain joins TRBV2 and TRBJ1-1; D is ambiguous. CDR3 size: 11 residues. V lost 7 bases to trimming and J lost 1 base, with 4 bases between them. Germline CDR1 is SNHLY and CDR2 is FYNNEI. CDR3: CASKGNTEAFF. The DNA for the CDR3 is TGTGCCAGCAAGGGGAACACTGAAGCTTTCTTT.

Here the CDR3 DNA reads TGTGCCAGCAGCGAAACAGGGGACTCTGGGGCCAACGTCCTGACTTTC. Its protein product is CASSETGDSGANVLTF. This chain joins TRBV5-6 and TRBJ2-6, with 7 bases identical to TRBD1. V was pared by 4 bases and J by 0 bases, with 4 bases of the junction left unmatched. The CDR3 covers 16 residues. The germline V gene encodes CDR1 SGHDT and CDR2 YYEEEE.

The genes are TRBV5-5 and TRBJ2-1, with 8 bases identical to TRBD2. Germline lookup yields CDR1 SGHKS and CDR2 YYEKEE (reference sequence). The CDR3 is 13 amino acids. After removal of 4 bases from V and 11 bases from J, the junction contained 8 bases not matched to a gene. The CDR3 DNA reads TGTGCCAGCAGCCCGACTAGCGACCCCAAGCAGTTCTTC. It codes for CASSPTSDPKQFF.

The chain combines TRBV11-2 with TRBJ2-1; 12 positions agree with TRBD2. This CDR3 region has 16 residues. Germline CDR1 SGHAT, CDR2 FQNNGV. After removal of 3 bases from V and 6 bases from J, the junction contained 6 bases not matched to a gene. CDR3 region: CASSLVTSGGPNEQFF. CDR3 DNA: TGTGCCAGCAGCTTGGTGACTAGCGGGGGACCCAATGAGCAGTTCTTC.

CDR3 nucleotide sequence: TGTGCCAGCAGTCTTCGCGGGGGGGCTACCGGGGAGCAGTTCTTC. This codes for CASSLRGGATGEQFF. J is TRBJ2-1 and V is TRBV7-3; 9 bases are shared with TRBD2. Unmatched junction bases numbered 13, after V lost 6 bases and J lost 10 bases. Looked up from germline, CDR1 is SGHTA and CDR2 is FQGTGA. The CDR3 runs 15 residues.

The CDR3 loop is CASSQAGGYGYTF. CDR3 bases: TGTGCCAGCAGCCAAGCGGGAGGCTATGGCTACACCTTC. This chain connects TRBV5-4 to TRBJ1-2; no reliable D call. Trimming removed 4 bases from V and 4 bases from J, with 11 bases in between. CDR1 SGHNT and CDR2 YYREEE come from the germline V gene (reference sequence). This CDR3 spans 13 amino acids.

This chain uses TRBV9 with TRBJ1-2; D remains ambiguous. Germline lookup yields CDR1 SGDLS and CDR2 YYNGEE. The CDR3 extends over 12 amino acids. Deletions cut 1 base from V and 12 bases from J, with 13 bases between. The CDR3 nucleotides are TGTGCCAGCAGCGTATTGACCCCGGGTCACACCTTC. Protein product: CASSVLTPGHTF.

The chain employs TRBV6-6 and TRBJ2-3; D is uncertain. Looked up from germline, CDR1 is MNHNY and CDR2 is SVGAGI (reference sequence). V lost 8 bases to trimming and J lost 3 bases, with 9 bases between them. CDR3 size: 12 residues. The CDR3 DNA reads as TGTGCCAGCCAGTCGACGACAGATACGCAGTATTTT. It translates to CASQSTTDTQYF.

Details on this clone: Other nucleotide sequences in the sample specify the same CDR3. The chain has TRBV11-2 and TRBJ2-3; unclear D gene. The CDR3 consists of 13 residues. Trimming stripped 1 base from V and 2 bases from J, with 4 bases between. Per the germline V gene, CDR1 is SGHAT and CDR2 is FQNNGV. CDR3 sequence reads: CASSLGITDTQYF. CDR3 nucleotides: TGTGCCAGCAGCTTAGGCATCACAGATACGCAGTATTTT. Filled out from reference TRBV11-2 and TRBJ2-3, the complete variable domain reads EAGVAQSPRYKIIEKRQSVAFWCNPISGHATLYWYQQILGQGPKLLIQFQNNGVVDDSQLPKDRFSAERLKGVDSTLKIQPAKLEDSAVYLCASSLGITDTQYFGPGTRLTVL.

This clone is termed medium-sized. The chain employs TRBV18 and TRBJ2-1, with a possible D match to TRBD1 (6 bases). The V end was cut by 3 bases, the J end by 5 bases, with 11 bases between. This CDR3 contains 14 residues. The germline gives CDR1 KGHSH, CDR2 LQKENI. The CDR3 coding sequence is TGTGCCAGCTCACCTGGGACACACCACAATGAGCAGTTCTTC. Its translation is CASSPGTHHNEQFF.

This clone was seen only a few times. The CDR3 is CASSPTSGARETQYF. CDR3 DNA sequence: TGTGCCAGCAGTCCAACTAGCGGGGCTAGGGAGACCCAGTACTTC. This chain connects TRBV9 to TRBJ2-5, with 10 bases lining up with TRBD2. The germline V gene encodes CDR1 SGDLS and CDR2 YYNGEE. V was pared by 5 bases and J by 5 bases, with 9 bases of the junction left unmatched. The CDR3 runs 15 residues.